These 27 T cell receptor beta chains originate from one sample sequenced in a study of cytotoxic CD8 clonotypes in ibrutinib-treated CLL. Sequencing used immunoSEQ multiplex PCR; TCRdb keeps in-frame clones, though not all of them. The sample includes about 56,000 clones, roughly 50% of them seen just once. The sequenced sample was PBMCs, obtained after 24 months of ibrutinib treatment. These receptors originate from a human donor with chronic lymphocytic leukemia.

The gene calls are TRBV7-2 and TRBJ1-4; 7 bases fit TRBD1. The germline gives CDR1 SGHTA, CDR2 FQGNSA. The CDR3 has 14 amino acids. Losses at the gene ends were 5 bases for V and 10 bases for J; bases not matched to a gene: 10. CDR3 coding DNA: TGTGCCAGCAGCCGCGACAGGGCGATCGGAAAACTGTTTTTT. Translation gives CASSRDRAIGKLFF.

V gene TRBV5-6 combines with J gene TRBJ2-5; D remains unclear. Germline CDR1 SGHDT, CDR2 YYEEEE. This CDR3 is built from 11 residues. V was pared by 3 bases and J by 1 base, with 1 base between. DNA for the CDR3: TGTGCCAGCAGCTCCCAAGAGACCCAGTACTTC. Encoded protein: CASSSQETQYF.

This chain joins TRBV18 and TRBJ1-1, with TRBD1 identical over 12 bases. The junction had 6 bases not matched to a gene; V was cut back by 3 bases and J by 1 base. There are 17 residues in the CDR3. Per germline, CDR1 KGHSH and CDR2 LQKENI. The CDR3 DNA reads TGTGCCAGCTCACCGAGGGGACAGGGGGCCTGGAACACTGAAGCTTTCTTT. Translated: CASSPRGQGAWNTEAFF.

This clone was observed at least ten times. V gene TRBV5-1 combines with J gene TRBJ2-3; D is possibly TRBD1 (5 bases). CDR3 length equals 12 residues. Trimming pared 4 bases from V and 7 bases from J, leaving 10 bases between. Germline CDR1 SGHRS, CDR2 YFSETQ. CDR3 sequence (DNA): TGCGCCAGCAGCAGCAACAGGAATACGCAGTATTTT. Amino acids: CASSSNRNTQYF.

The chain couples TRBV6-6 to TRBJ1-4, with TRBD1 as a possible D gene (5 bases). CDR1 MNHNY and CDR2 SVGAGI come from the germline V gene (reference sequence). V lost 9 bases, J lost 3 bases, and 14 bases lay in between. This CDR3 has 14 residues. CDR3 protein: CARGRGLSNEKLFF. The CDR3 nucleotides are TGTGCCAGGGGAAGGGGTCTATCTAATGAAAAACTGTTTTTT.

This clone was counted between two and nine times. The V and J genes are TRBV6-5 and TRBJ2-7; D assignment may be TRBD1 or TRBD2 (5 bases each). The germline gives CDR1 MNHEY, CDR2 SVGAGI. The length of the CDR3 is 15 residues. V dropped 5 bases and J dropped 0 bases, with 14 bases sitting between them. Here the CDR3 DNA reads TGTGCCAGCAGTCCCGGGACCATCAGCTCCTACGAGCAGTACGTC. Translation: CASSPGTISSYEQYV.

This sequence joins TRBV4-1 and TRBJ1-2; 7 bases fit TRBD1. The V and J ends lost 8 bases and 8 bases, in that order; junction bases with no gene match: 14. The germline V gene has CDR1 MGHRA and CDR2 YSYEKL. This CDR3 comprises 14 residues. The CDR3 bases are TGCGCCAGCGCCGATAACATCAGGGGGGGAGGCTACACCTTC. As protein: CASADNIRGGGYTF.

This chain links TRBV21-1 with TRBJ2-7; TRBD2 was called by the table and not checked on the DNA. TRBV21-1 is listed as a pseudogene. CDR3 length equals 15 residues. The CDR3, as DNA: TGTGCCAGCAGCAAAACTCGCGGTCCCCCCCACGAGCAGTACTTC. This translates into CASSKTRGPPHEQYF.

This clone appeared once. V is TRBV7-2 and J is TRBJ2-6; D remains unclear. The germline V and J ends were trimmed by 5 bases and 4 bases, with 15 bases remaining between them. This CDR3 is built from 16 residues. The germline CDR1 and CDR2 sequences are SGHTA and FQGNSA. In nucleotides, the CDR3 is TGTGCCAGCAGCCTAGGAAGGGTGTCCGGGGCCAACGTCCTGACTTTC. Translation gives CASSLGRVSGANVLTF.

The chain combines TRBV19 with TRBJ2-5; D is possibly TRBD1 (6 bases). The CDR3 is made up of 14 amino acids. V was clipped by 0 bases and J by 7 bases, with 12 bases between them. Germline loops: CDR1 LNHDA, CDR2 SQIVND (reference sequence). The CDR3 DNA sequence: TGTGCCAGTAGTATAGACTGGGGGCGCGGGACCCAGTACTTC. Translating it yields CASSIDWGRGTQYF.

The chain carries TRBV15 and TRBJ2-7; tentatively, D is TRBD2 (6 bases). Trimming removed 0 bases from V and 0 bases from J, with 6 bases in between. The CDR3 has 14 residues. Germline CDR1 is LNHNV and CDR2 is YYDKDF (reference sequence). The CDR3 coding sequence is TGTGCCACCAGCAGAGACGGGAGCTCCTACGAGCAGTACTTC. This sequence encodes CATSRDGSSYEQYF. Using reference TRBV15 and TRBJ2-7 for the parts outside the CDR3, the full variable domain is DAMVIQNPRYQVTQFGKPVTLSCSQTLNHNVMYWYQQKSSQAPKLLFHYYDKDFNNEADTPDNFQSRRPNTSFCFLDIRSPGLGDTAMYLCATSRDGSSYEQYFGPGTRLTVT.

CDR3 sequence (DNA): TGTGCCAGCAGCTTAATCAGGGGAGGGCGGAATGAGCAGTTCTTC. Encoded protein: CASSLIRGGRNEQFF. J is TRBJ2-1 and V is TRBV11-1; D is perhaps TRBD2 (7 bases). The length of the CDR3 is 15 residues. V lost 2 bases to trimming and J lost 7 bases, with 15 bases between them. Per germline, CDR1 SGHAT and CDR2 FQDESV (reference sequence).

This clone occurred many times. V and J are TRBV21-1 and TRBJ1-5; the table's D call TRBD1 went unverified against the DNA. TRBV21-1 is a listed pseudogene. The CDR3 loop spans 15 amino acids. The CDR3, as DNA: TGTGCCAGCAGCACAGTAAACAGGGCGTCCCAGCCCCAGCATTTT. This sequence encodes CASSTVNRASQPQHF.

The V gene is TRBV11-2, the J gene TRBJ2-3, with D uncertain. Germline assignment: CDR1 SGHAT and CDR2 FQNNGV. Between the trimmed V and J ends, which lost 5 bases and 2 bases, there was a span of 14 bases. The CDR3 length is 15 residues. This chain's CDR3 is CASSAHTDYTDTQYF. The CDR3 DNA is TGTGCCAGCAGCGCTCACACAGATTACACAGATACGCAGTATTTT.

This clone was found a few times. V is TRBV10-3 and J is TRBJ2-5; 9 bases align to TRBD1. The CDR3 has 14 amino acids. CDR1 is ENHRY, CDR2 SYGVKD, per germline. V trimming: 2 bases; J trimming: 7 bases; junction bases outside the gene matches: 5. The CDR3 region has the DNA TGTGCCATCAGTGAGAGACAGGGGGGTATGACCCAGTACTTC. Protein: CAISERQGGMTQYF.

The chain combines TRBV4-1 with TRBJ1-5; D not resolved. V shed 0 bases and J shed 6 bases, with 6 bases lying between them. This CDR3 region has 13 residues. The germline V gene encodes CDR1 MGHRA and CDR2 YSYEKL. The CDR3 coding sequence is TGCGCCAGCAGCCAAGATCGTTTTCAGCCCCAGCATTTT. It is translated as CASSQDRFQPQHF.

This clone was detected ten times or more. This rearrangement joins TRBV6-6 to TRBJ1-1, with no clear D. Germline CDR1 MNHNY, CDR2 SVGAGI (reference sequence). CDR3 length equals 15 residues. V lost 0 bases and J 2 bases, leaving 10 bases between the germline ends. The CDR3 loop reads CASSYSRRPNTEAFF. DNA of the CDR3: TGTGCCAGCAGTTACTCGAGACGTCCAAACACTGAAGCTTTCTTT.

This CDR3 is CASSVGTGFETQYF. The DNA for the CDR3 is TGTGCCAGCAGCGTCGGGACAGGTTTTGAGACCCAGTACTTC. This sequence joins TRBV9 and TRBJ2-5; 8 bases line up with TRBD1. Losses at the gene ends were 2 bases for V and 5 bases for J; bases not matched to a gene: 5. Germline loops: CDR1 SGDLS, CDR2 YYNGEE. This CDR3 contains 14 residues.

The rearrangement joins TRBV11-2 to TRBJ2-1, with 9 bases aligning to TRBD1. Germline V CDR1 and CDR2: SGHAT, FQNNGV. V lost 1 base to trimming and J lost 8 bases; unmatched junction nucleotides: 6. This CDR3 is 15 amino acids long. CDR3 sequence: CASSLVGQGIDEQFF. CDR3 sequence (DNA): TGTGCCAGCAGCTTAGTGGGACAGGGTATCGATGAGCAGTTCTTC. The full variable domain, with the rest looked up from reference TRBV11-2 and TRBJ2-1, is EAGVAQSPRYKIIEKRQSVAFWCNPISGHATLYWYQQILGQGPKLLIQFQNNGVVDDSQLPKDRFSAERLKGVDSTLKIQPAKLEDSAVYLCASSLVGQGIDEQFFGPGTRLTVL.

The chain employs TRBV7-7 and TRBJ2-5; 9 bases agree with TRBD1. Germline values: CDR1 SSHAT, CDR2 FNYEAQ (reference sequence). V lost 3 bases to trimming and J lost 5 bases; unmatched junction nucleotides: 10. This CDR3 comprises 16 residues. Written as DNA, the CDR3 is TGTGCCAGCAGCTTGTGGGGACAGGGTGACGTGGAGACCCAGTACTTC. It translates to CASSLWGQGDVETQYF.

This clone has only one observation. The chain joins TRBV6-6 to TRBJ2-3; weak D call: TRBD2 (5 bases). CDR3 length: 12 amino acids. From germline, CDR1 is MNHNY and CDR2 SVGAGI (reference sequence). The V and J ends lost 8 bases and 0 bases respectively, with 6 bases between them. This CDR3 is CASGGSTDTQYF. For the CDR3, the DNA is TGTGCCAGCGGCGGGAGCACAGATACGCAGTATTTT.

This clone came up many times. The CDR3 DNA sequence: TGCAGCGTTGAGAAAGGGGGCGAGTACTACGAGCAGTACTTC. Protein sequence: CSVEKGGEYYEQYF. The chain is built from TRBV29-1 and TRBJ2-7, with 7 bases identical to TRBD1. The CDR3 runs 14 residues. Germline V lookup: CDR1 SQVTM, CDR2 ANQGSEA. J was trimmed by 3 bases and V by 3 bases; bases with no gene match: 8.

DNA of the CDR3: TGTGCCAGCAGAACCTCAGGGGGCTCCATCGAGCAGTACTTC. It codes for CASRTSGGSIEQYF. This sequence joins TRBV6-5 and TRBJ2-7, with 8 nucleotides matching TRBD1. Per germline, CDR1 MNHEY and CDR2 SVGAGI. The CDR3 is 14 residues long. V lost 6 bases and J lost 6; bases outside the gene matches: 10.

This chain joins TRBV2 and TRBJ2-5; 7 bases align to TRBD2. There are 14 residues in the CDR3. CDR1 is SNHLY and CDR2 is FYNNEI in the germline V gene. J gave up 2 bases and V 8 bases, and 8 bases lay outside the gene matches. CDR3: CASQAPLAQETQYF. The CDR3, as DNA: TGTGCCAGCCAGGCCCCACTAGCGCAAGAGACCCAGTACTTC.

The CDR3 is CASSEDGGGNQPQHF. The CDR3, as DNA: TGTGCCAGCAGTGAAGATGGGGGGGGGAATCAGCCCCAGCATTTT. The chain recombines TRBV2 with TRBJ1-5; D possibly corresponds to TRBD1 (5 bases). Trimming pared 1 base from V and 4 bases from J, leaving 11 bases between. Germline CDR1 is SNHLY and CDR2 is FYNNEI. The CDR3 length is 15 residues.

This clone was counted between two and nine times. The chain combines TRBV19 with TRBJ1-4; D not certain. CDR3 length: 13 amino acids. In germline, CDR1 is LNHDA, CDR2 SQIVND (reference sequence). V was pared by 5 bases and J by 7 bases, with 11 bases between. As DNA, the CDR3 is TGTGCCAGTAGTGTTTGGCCTTCTGAAAAACTGTTTTTT. Translated: CASSVWPSEKLFF.

The chain uses TRBV7-2 and TRBJ1-5; TRBD1 might be the D (6 bases). Trimming stripped 6 bases from V and 4 bases from J, with 13 bases between. There are 14 residues in the CDR3. The germline CDR1 and CDR2 sequences are SGHTA and FQGNSA. CDR3 in amino acids: CASRATGRNQPQHF. The CDR3 nucleotides are TGTGCCAGCAGGGCCACAGGGAGGAATCAGCCCCAGCATTTT.